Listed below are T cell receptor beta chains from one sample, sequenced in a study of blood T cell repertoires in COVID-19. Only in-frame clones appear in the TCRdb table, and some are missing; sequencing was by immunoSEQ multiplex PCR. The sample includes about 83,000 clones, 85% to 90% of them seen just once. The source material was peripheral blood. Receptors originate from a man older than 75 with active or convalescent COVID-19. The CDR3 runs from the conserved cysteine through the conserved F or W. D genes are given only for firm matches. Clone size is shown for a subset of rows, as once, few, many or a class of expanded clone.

CDR3aa: CASRPLSGRVTGELFF
CDR3nt: TGTGCCAGTAGGCCCCTCTCCGGGAGGGTTACCGGGGAGCTGTTTTTT
j_gene: TRBJ2-2
d_gene: TRBD2
v_gene: TRBV19
abundance: .

CDR3aa: CASSETGDSTDTQYF
CDR3nt: TGCGCCAGCAGTGAGACGGGGGATAGCACAGATACGCAGTATTTT
j_gene: TRBJ2-3
d_gene: .
v_gene: TRBV10-2
abundance: .

CDR3aa: CASSSAGSGETQYF
CDR3nt: TGTGCCAGCAGCTCAGCAGGTTCAGGAGAGACCCAGTACTTC
j_gene: TRBJ2-5
d_gene: .
v_gene: TRBV7-2
abundance: .

CDR3aa: CASSFSRSYNSPLHF
CDR3nt: TGTGCCAGCAGTTTTAGTCGTTCCTATAATTCACCCCTCCACTTT
j_gene: TRBJ1-6
d_gene: .
v_gene: TRBV28
abundance: .

CDR3aa: CASSLVLSETQYF
CDR3nt: TGCGCCAGCAGCTTGGTTTTATCTGAGACCCAGTACTTC
j_gene: TRBJ2-5
d_gene: .
v_gene: TRBV5-1
abundance: .

CDR3aa: CASSPSRVGGGTDTQYF
CDR3nt: TGCGCCAGCAGCCCCTCCCGGGTTGGGGGAGGTACAGATACGCAGTATTTT
j_gene: TRBJ2-3
d_gene: .
v_gene: TRBV5-1
abundance: .

CDR3aa: CASSRAAPGANTGELFF
CDR3nt: TGTGCCAGCAGCCGAGCAGCGCCAGGGGCGAACACCGGGGAGCTGTTTTTT
j_gene: TRBJ2-2
d_gene: .
v_gene: TRBV7-7
abundance: .

CDR3aa: CASSSTATDTQYF
CDR3nt: TGTGCCAGCAGCTCGACAGCGACAGATACGCAGTATTTT
j_gene: TRBJ2-3
d_gene: .
v_gene: TRBV3-1/TRBV3-2
abundance: .

CDR3aa: CASRRQGSSYNSPLHF
CDR3nt: TGTGCCAGCAGAAGACAGGGGAGCTCCTATAATTCACCCCTCCACTTT
j_gene: TRBJ1-6
d_gene: TRBD1
v_gene: TRBV28
abundance: .

CDR3aa: CASSEEGTSGEQFF
CDR3nt: TGTGCCAGCAGTGAAGAAGGGACTAGCGGAGAGCAGTTCTTC
j_gene: TRBJ2-1
d_gene: TRBD2
v_gene: TRBV2
abundance: .

CDR3aa: CASSLPRSQETQYF
CDR3nt: TGTGCCAGCAGCCTCCCGAGGAGCCAAGAGACCCAGTACTTC
j_gene: TRBJ2-5
d_gene: .
v_gene: TRBV5-4
abundance: once

CDR3aa: CATSVVDGTGKNEQFF
CDR3nt: TGTGCCACCAGTGTCGTGGACGGTACGGGGAAGAATGAGCAGTTCTTC
j_gene: TRBJ2-1
d_gene: .
v_gene: TRBV24-1
abundance: .

CDR3aa: CASSGGQGLKGNSPLHF
CDR3nt: TGTGCCAGCAGTGGCGGACAGGGACTAAAAGGAAATTCACCCCTCCACTTT
j_gene: TRBJ1-6
d_gene: TRBD1
v_gene: TRBV6-1
abundance: .

CDR3aa: CASSEVLDNNEQFF
CDR3nt: TGTGCCAGCAGTGAAGTACTAGATAACAATGAGCAGTTCTTC
j_gene: TRBJ2-1
d_gene: .
v_gene: TRBV6-4
abundance: .

CDR3aa: CASSFGSRNYGYTF
CDR3nt: TGTGCCAGCAGCTTCGGGAGCAGAAACTATGGCTACACCTTC
j_gene: TRBJ1-2
d_gene: .
v_gene: TRBV7-9
abundance: .

CDR3aa: CAISERGQGTEGYTF
CDR3nt: TGTGCCATCAGTGAGCGGGGACAGGGGACGGAGGGCTACACCTTC
j_gene: TRBJ1-2
d_gene: TRBD1
v_gene: TRBV10-3
abundance: .